This T cell receptor beta chain was sequenced in a study of monozygotic twins with inflammatory bowel disease. Notes on the study in general: There was no support for any single strong signal or clonotype associated with IBD.

About this clonotype: Its cognate antigen is unknown.

The CDR3 is 15 residues long. Germline-derived CDR1 and CDR2 are MDHEN and SYDVKM. Both the TCRalpha cDNA and the TCRbeta cDNA were taken through two nested PCRs, lasting around 15 and 10 cycles. TCRdb reworked the 5' RACE reads into one entry per CDR3 protein, no DNA. The listing records about 160,000 distinct CDR3 sequences. Sequencing was performed on blood. The V gene is TRBV28, the J gene TRBJ2-3; TCRdb names TRBD2, which stays unverified in the absence of DNA. The sequence was collected from a human donor with ulcerative colitis or Crohn's disease, or a healthy co-twin of an affected twin (not recorded which). This chain's CDR3 is CASSFMTLRADTQYF.